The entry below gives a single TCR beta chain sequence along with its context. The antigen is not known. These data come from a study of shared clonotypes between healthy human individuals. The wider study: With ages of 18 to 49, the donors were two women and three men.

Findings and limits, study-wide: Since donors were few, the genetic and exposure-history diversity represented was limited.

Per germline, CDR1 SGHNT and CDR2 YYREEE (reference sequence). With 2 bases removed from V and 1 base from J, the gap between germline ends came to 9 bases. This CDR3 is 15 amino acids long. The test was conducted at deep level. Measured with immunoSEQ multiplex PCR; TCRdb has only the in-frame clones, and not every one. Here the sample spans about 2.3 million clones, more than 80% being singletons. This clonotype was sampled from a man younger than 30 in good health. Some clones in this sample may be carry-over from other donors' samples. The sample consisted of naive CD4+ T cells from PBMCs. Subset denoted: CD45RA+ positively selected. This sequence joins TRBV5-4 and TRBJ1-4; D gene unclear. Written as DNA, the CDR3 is TGTGCCAGCAGCTTACGGGAAGGAACTAATGAAAAACTGTTTTTT. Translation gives CASSLREGTNEKLFF.